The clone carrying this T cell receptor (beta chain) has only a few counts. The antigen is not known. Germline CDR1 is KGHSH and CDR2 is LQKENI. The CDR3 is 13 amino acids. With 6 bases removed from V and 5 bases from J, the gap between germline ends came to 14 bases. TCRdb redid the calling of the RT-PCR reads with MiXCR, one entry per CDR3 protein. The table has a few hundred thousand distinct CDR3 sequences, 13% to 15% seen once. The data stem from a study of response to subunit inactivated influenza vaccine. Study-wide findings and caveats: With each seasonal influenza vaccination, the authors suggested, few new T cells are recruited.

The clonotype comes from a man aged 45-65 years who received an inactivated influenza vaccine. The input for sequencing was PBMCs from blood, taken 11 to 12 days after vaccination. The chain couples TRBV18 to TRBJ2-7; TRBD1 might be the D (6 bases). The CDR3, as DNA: TGTGCCAGCTCCCCCGGGACATCCAACGAGCAGTACTTC. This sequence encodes CASSPGTSNEQYF.